These 21 T cell receptor beta chains were all obtained from the same sample, sequenced in a study of cytomegalovirus exposure and HLA in healthy donors. With 60 Vbeta and 13 Jbeta primers, the PCR was carried out. Clones were read by immunoSEQ multiplex PCR, and TCRdb kept only the in-frame ones, dropping some. The sample lists roughly 200,000 clones; approximately 85% were seen once. Sample: PBMCs. These receptors were collected from a woman aged 45 to 65 in good health and CMV-seronegative.

The chain employs TRBV7-2 and TRBJ2-5, with 12 bases lining up with TRBD2. The J call is in doubt because the DNA end fits TRBJ2-7 better. The CDR3 runs 15 residues. The germline gives CDR1 SGHTA, CDR2 FQGNSA. CDR3 DNA: TGTGCCAGCAGCTTAGAACTAGCGGGAGGCTACGAGCAGTACTTC. Its protein product is CASSLELAGGYEQYF.

The chain employs TRBV28 and TRBJ1-3; D gene ambiguous. Germline V gene lookup returns CDR1 MDHEN and CDR2 SYDVKM. The CDR3 sequence is 10 residues long. CDR3 DNA sequence: TGTGGGAGCTCTGGAAACACCATATATTTT. It specifies CGSSGNTIYF.

The chain is built from TRBV29-1 and TRBJ2-2, with 8 bases lining up with TRBD1. The CDR3 runs 14 residues. J was trimmed by 1 base and V by 3 bases; bases with no gene match: 1. Germline CDR1 is SQVTM and CDR2 is ANQGSEA. The CDR3 spells CSVDDRGNTGELFF. As DNA, the CDR3 is TGCAGCGTTGATGACAGGGGGAACACCGGGGAGCTGTTTTTT.

The chain links TRBV28 to TRBJ1-5; the D is unclear. Germline loops: CDR1 MDHEN, CDR2 SYDVKM. Trimming removed 6 bases from V and 11 bases from J, with 11 bases in between. The CDR3 sequence is 11 residues long. The CDR3 spells CASSPSVSQHF. The DNA for the CDR3 is TGTGCCAGCAGCCCCAGTGTGTCCCAGCATTTT.

The chain joins TRBV6-5 to TRBJ2-7, with D possibly TRBD2 on 5 matching bases. Looked up from germline, CDR1 is MNHEY and CDR2 is SVGAGI. Trimming shortened V by 10 bases and J by 3 bases, and 19 bases separated the two germline ends. CDR3 length equals 14 residues. The CDR3 loop is CATSPGRKNYEQYF. CDR3 bases: TGTGCCACCAGCCCGGGAAGAAAAAACTACGAGCAGTACTTC.

The chain recombines TRBV9 with TRBJ1-4, with 7 bases that match TRBD1. The CDR3 is 15 amino acids. Germline V gene sequence: CDR1 SGDLS, CDR2 YYNGEE. V trimming: 0 bases; J trimming: 7 bases; junction bases outside the gene matches: 6. CDR3 sequence: CASSVEGAGGEKLFF. The CDR3, as DNA: TGTGCCAGCAGCGTAGAGGGGGCAGGGGGTGAAAAACTGTTTTTT.

CDR3 sequence (DNA): TGCAGCGTTGGGCGTGTAGCGGGAGCTTGGGAGACCCAGTACTTC. This codes for CSVGRVAGAWETQYF. The chain uses TRBV29-1 and TRBJ2-5; 9 bases are a match to TRBD2. The CDR3 has 15 amino acids. The V gene end was trimmed by 4 bases and the J gene end by 5 bases; junction bases not matched to a gene: 11. The germline gives CDR1 SQVTM, CDR2 ANQGSEA.

This clone appeared a single time. The junction and the germline gene differ at one end; a read error may be behind it. The chain carries TRBV7-9 and TRBJ2-3; a weak D match, TRBD2 (5 bases). This CDR3 contains 15 residues. CDR1 is SEHNR, CDR2 FQNEAQ, per germline (reference sequence). This chain's CDR3 is CASRRTAAPTDMQYF. The CDR3 region has the DNA TGTGCCAGCAGGAGGACTGCCGCTCCCACAGATATGCAGTATTTT. Full variable domain (rest looked up from reference TRBV7-9 and TRBJ2-3): DTGVSQNPRHKITKRGQNVTFRCDPISEHNRLYWYRQTLGQGPEFLTYFQNEAQLEKSRLLSDRFSAERPKGSFSTLEIQRTEQGDSAMYLCASRRTAAPTDMQYFGPGTRLTVL.

This chain links TRBV28 with TRBJ2-2; the D gene is possibly TRBD2 (6 bases). The CDR3 has 15 amino acids. In germline, CDR1 is MDHEN, CDR2 SYDVKM. V lost 6 bases to trimming and J lost 7 bases, with 18 bases between them. CDR3 residues: CASSPLRERGGELFF. The CDR3 coding sequence is TGTGCCAGCAGCCCATTGCGGGAAAGGGGCGGGGAGCTGTTTTTT.

This clone has a single count. This chain connects TRBV6-5 to TRBJ2-7, with a possible D match to TRBD1 (6 bases). The V and J ends lost 7 bases and 6 bases respectively, with 16 bases between them. This CDR3 region has 13 residues. Germline V gene sequence: CDR1 MNHEY, CDR2 SVGAGI. CDR3 region: CASTPDRMGEQYF. The DNA for the CDR3 is TGTGCCAGCACACCCGACAGGATGGGCGAGCAGTACTTC.

Turning to this clone: One junction end disagrees with the germline gene, perhaps due to a read error. Other DNA sequences from this sample encode an identical CDR3 as well. Here the CDR3 reads CSSSSTVYEQYF. Written as DNA, the CDR3 is TGTTCCAGCAGCTCGACAGTTTACGAGCAGTACTTC. The gene calls are TRBV7-9 and TRBJ2-7, with D perhaps TRBD1 (5 bases). Germline values: CDR1 SEHNR, CDR2 FQNEAQ (reference sequence). The CDR3 runs to 12 residues.

This rearrangement joins TRBV9 to TRBJ2-5, with TRBD1 matching 8 bases. The J call may be in error: the DNA end matches TRBJ2-7 better. Germline V gives CDR1 SGDLS, CDR2 YYNGEE. The CDR3 consists of 14 residues. The CDR3 here is CASSLGQGPYEQYF. CDR3 DNA: TGTGCCAGCAGCCTAGGACAGGGCCCCTACGAGCAGTACTTC.

This clone was observed a single time. The CDR3 sequence: CASSPTSGSDEQFF. CDR3 coding DNA: TGTGCCAGCAGTCCGACTAGCGGGAGTGATGAGCAGTTCTTC. This chain uses TRBV6-4 with TRBJ2-1; 12 bases are a match to TRBD2. The germline CDR1 and CDR2 sequences are MRHNA and SNTAGT. Germline trimming cut 5 bases from V and 8 bases from J; bases unmatched to any gene: 4. The CDR3 extends over 14 amino acids.

Note on this clone: Different DNA sequences within this sample yield the same CDR3. The V gene is TRBV18, the J gene TRBJ1-1; the match to TRBD1 covers 10 bases. Trimming removed 3 bases from V and 0 bases from J; junction bases left unmatched: 1. This CDR3 spans 15 amino acids. Germline V gene data show CDR1 as KGHSH and CDR2 as LQKENI. Written as DNA, the CDR3 is TGTGCCAGCTCACCCGGACAGGGGGTGAACACTGAAGCTTTCTTT. Residues: CASSPGQGVNTEAFF.

This chain connects TRBV27 to TRBJ1-2; D might be TRBD1 (6 bases). The CDR3 consists of 15 residues. The V gene lost 6 bases and the J gene lost 6 bases, with 20 bases spanning the gap. Looked up from germline, CDR1 is MNHEY and CDR2 is SMNVEV (reference sequence). DNA for the CDR3: TGTGCCAGCAGCCTAGTGGGGGGGCCAGTGGATGGCTACACCTTC. It yields the protein CASSLVGGPVDGYTF.

V and J are TRBV27 and TRBJ1-2, with 7 bases that match TRBD1. V gave up 3 bases and J gave up 6 bases; unmatched junction bases: 4. Per the germline V gene, CDR1 is MNHEY and CDR2 is SMNVEV (reference sequence). The CDR3 spans 13 residues. CDR3: CASSFYRGNGYTF. The CDR3 DNA follows: TGTGCCAGCAGTTTCTACAGGGGAAATGGCTACACCTTC.

V is TRBV27 and J is TRBJ2-2; 7 bases are shared with TRBD1. The CDR3 has 14 amino acids. The V and J ends lost 4 bases and 3 bases, in that order; junction bases with no gene match: 2. CDR1 MNHEY and CDR2 SMNVEV come from the germline V gene (reference sequence). CDR3 sequence (DNA): TGTGCCAGCAGTTGGACAGGAGACACCGGGGAGCTGTTTTTT. Residues: CASSWTGDTGELFF.

This chain connects TRBV4-1 to TRBJ1-4; D gene ambiguous. The V end lost 3 bases, the J end lost 5 bases, and 13 bases lay between the germline ends. Germline values: CDR1 MGHRA, CDR2 YSYEKL. This CDR3 region has 15 residues. DNA for the CDR3: TGCGCCAGCAGCCACCGACAATTTGGGAATGAAAAACTGTTTTTT. It yields the protein CASSHRQFGNEKLFF.

The chain carries TRBV27 and TRBJ2-7; D is ambiguous. The germline CDR1 and CDR2 sequences are MNHEY and SMNVEV (reference sequence). The ends were cut back, 5 bases at V and 2 bases at J, with 13 bases in the middle. CDR3 length: 14 residues. CDR3 sequence reads: CASSPDSLPYEQYF. DNA for the CDR3: TGTGCCAGCAGTCCTGACTCCCTACCCTACGAGCAGTACTTC.

Comment on this clone: This sample also contains other DNA sequences that code for the same CDR3. The rearrangement links TRBV27 to TRBJ1-5; D uncertain. The CDR3 loop spans 14 amino acids. The ends were cut back, 2 bases at V and 1 base at J, with 6 bases in the middle. CDR1 and CDR2 (germline): MNHEY, SMNVEV (reference sequence). CDR3 nucleotides: TGTGCCAGCAGTTTAGCGGGGAGCAATCAGCCCCAGCATTTT. This gives the protein CASSLAGSNQPQHF.

V and J are TRBV29-1 and TRBJ2-7; D gene ambiguous. Trimming stripped 7 bases from V and 2 bases from J, with 9 bases between. CDR1 and CDR2 from the germline V gene are SQVTM and ANQGSEA. The CDR3 extends over 11 amino acids. The CDR3 reads CSAGSPYEQYF. The CDR3 DNA reads as TGCAGCGCCGGGTCCCCCTACGAGCAGTACTTC.